Listed here are 14 T cell receptor beta chains from one sample, sequenced in a study of blood T cell repertoires in COVID-19. TCRdb keeps only in-frame clones here, not all; method: immunoSEQ multiplex PCR. There are just under 150,000 clones in the sample; 80% to 90% occur only once, and about 2.6% lies in the top ten. Sequenced input: peripheral blood. The receptors originated from a human donor with acute or convalescent COVID-19. The donor label of this sample is uncertain.

V usage is TRBV10-3 and J usage is TRBJ2-1, with TRBD2 identical over 14 bases. Germline values: CDR1 ENHRY, CDR2 SYGVKD. Trimming cost V 2 bases and J 4 bases; bases outside gene matches: 7. The CDR3 consists of 18 residues. Here the CDR3 DNA reads TGTGCCATCAGTGAGGGGGGGACTAGCGGGAGAATGTACAATGAGCAGTTCTTC. Its translation is CAISEGGTSGRMYNEQFF.

The CDR3 loop is CASSWSRGGGRDEQYV. Here the CDR3 DNA reads TGTGCCAGCAGTTGGAGCAGAGGCGGAGGGCGAGACGAGCAGTACGTC. The J gene is TRBJ2-7, the V gene TRBV6-6; D is perhaps TRBD2 (6 bases). V lost 4 bases and J lost 5, with 21 bases in between. Germline values: CDR1 MNHNY, CDR2 SVGAGI (reference sequence). This CDR3 region has 16 residues.

This chain connects TRBV21-1 to TRBJ1-5; whether TRBD1, the table's D call, matches the DNA was not checked. TRBV21-1 is deemed a pseudogene. The CDR3 totals 18 residues. DNA of the CDR3: TGTGCCAGCAGCCCCCTTGAGCCAGGGGGAGGTTGCAATCAGCCCCAGCATTTT. It translates to CASSPLEPGGGCNQPQHF.

The chain carries TRBV3-1 (or the pseudogene TRBV3-2) and TRBJ1-5; weak D call: TRBD1 (5 bases). This CDR3 contains 16 residues. The germline V and J ends were trimmed by 0 bases and 6 bases, with 15 bases remaining between them. Germline CDR1 and CDR2: LGHDT and YNNKEL (reference sequence). CDR3 sequence reads: CASSQESAGSVQPQHF. The CDR3 region has the DNA TGTGCCAGCAGCCAAGAATCGGCAGGGTCTGTTCAGCCCCAGCATTTT.

The chain has TRBV4-3 and TRBJ1-6; 9 bases line up with TRBD1. The junction had 4 bases not matched to a gene; V was cut back by 0 bases and J by 10 bases. The CDR3 consists of 15 residues. Germline-derived CDR1 and CDR2 are LGHNA and YSLEER. In DNA, the CDR3 is TGCGCCAGCAGCCAAGATGGGACAGGGTTCTCACCCCTCCACTTT. Protein sequence: CASSQDGTGFSPLHF.

The chain employs TRBV19 and TRBJ2-3, with D possibly TRBD1 on 6 matching bases. Germline V gene data show CDR1 as LNHDA and CDR2 as SQIVND (reference sequence). The CDR3 has 13 amino acids. Deletions cut 5 bases from V and 6 bases from J, with 12 bases between. The CDR3 sequence is CASSPGQSDTQYF. Written as DNA, the CDR3 is TGTGCCAGTAGTCCGGGACAATCGGATACGCAGTATTTT.

The CDR3 protein is CASSLERGGSYNEQFF. The CDR3 region has the DNA TGTGCCAGCAGCTTAGAGCGGGGGGGCTCCTACAATGAGCAGTTCTTC. V gene TRBV11-2 combines with J gene TRBJ2-1, with 9 bases that match TRBD2. The ends lost 0 bases at V and 0 bases at J; junction bases unmatched: 0. Germline CDR1 reads SGHAT; CDR2 reads FQNNGV. The CDR3 is 16 residues long.

This sequence joins TRBV6-1 and TRBJ2-7; D remains unclear. The CDR3 loop spans 12 amino acids. Germline CDR1 and CDR2: MNHNS and SASEGT. Trimming removed 2 bases from V and 2 bases from J, with 4 bases in between. The CDR3: CASSEQTYEQYF. In DNA form, the CDR3 reads TGTGCCAGCAGTGAACAGACCTACGAGCAGTACTTC.

The rearrangement uses TRBV6-2 or TRBV6-3 and TRBJ2-5; unclear D gene. Trimming left V 4 bases short and J 5 bases short, with 5 bases between. CDR1 and CDR2 (germline): MNHEY, SVGEGT. This CDR3 comprises 11 residues. CDR3 in DNA: TGTGCCAGCAGTTCAGTGGAGACCCAGTACTTC. The encoded protein is CASSSVETQYF.

The chain couples TRBV5-4 to TRBJ2-3; 11 positions agree with TRBD2. CDR3 length: 17 residues. Per germline, CDR1 SGHNT and CDR2 YYREEE (reference sequence). V was pared by 2 bases and J by 1 base, with 6 bases of the junction left unmatched. The CDR3 loop reads CASSFTSGSRGTDTQYF. CDR3 DNA sequence: TGTGCCAGCAGCTTCACTAGCGGGAGTCGGGGCACAGATACGCAGTATTTT.

In this sample, this clone turned up a few times. The chain joins TRBV6-2 or TRBV6-3 to TRBJ2-7; D perhaps matches TRBD2 (5 bases). The germline V gene has CDR1 MNHEY and CDR2 SVGEGT. The CDR3 is 15 residues long. With 4 bases removed from V and 3 bases from J, the gap between germline ends came to 16 bases. The CDR3 loop reads CASSSPKDGVYEQYF. CDR3 nucleotide sequence: TGTGCCAGCAGTTCGCCCAAGGACGGGGTCTACGAGCAGTACTTC.

The chain uses TRBV5-6 and TRBJ2-4; D remains unclear. Germline V gene sequence: CDR1 SGHDT, CDR2 YYEEEE. This CDR3 spans 15 amino acids. With 4 bases removed from V and 0 bases from J, the gap between germline ends came to 11 bases. In DNA form, the CDR3 reads TGTGCCAGCAGCACAAACAGAGTAGCCAAAAACATTCAGTACTTC. Amino acids: CASSTNRVAKNIQYF.

The gene calls are TRBV20-1 and TRBJ2-1, with TRBD1 as a possible D gene (5 bases). V was cut by 3 bases and J by 0 bases, with 12 bases left in between. The CDR3 spans 15 residues. Germline V gene data show CDR1 as DFQATT and CDR2 as SNEGSKA (reference sequence). The CDR3, as DNA: TGCAGTGCTAGTGACCACAGGAGCTCCTACAATGAGCAGTTCTTC. Protein sequence: CSASDHRSSYNEQFF.

V usage is TRBV12-3 or TRBV12-4 and J usage is TRBJ2-3, with D tentatively TRBD2 (5 bases). V lost 4 bases and J lost 6, with 11 bases in between. CDR3 size: 13 residues. CDR3 residues: CASSSGWEDTQYF. The CDR3 nucleotides are TGTGCCAGCAGTTCGGGATGGGAGGATACGCAGTATTTT.